This T cell receptor beta chain came from a study of T-cell memory formation after mild COVID-19. Across the study: In these data, TCR clusters were largely donor specific.

CDR3 length equals 14 residues. The trim removed 4 bases at V and 7 bases at J, leaving 5 bases unmatched. CDR1 is MGHRA, CDR2 YSYEKL, per germline. As concerns this clonotype: Its target is unknown.

5'RACE, which relied on constant-segment primers, yielded TCR alpha and TCR beta cDNA libraries carrying sample barcodes and UMIs. TCRdb ran MiXCR on the 5' RACE reads and lists one entry per CDR3 protein. This table holds about 560,000 distinct CDR3 sequences, around a sixth found once. Regarding the study as a whole: Later expanders leaned CD4+, whereas clones that contracted between day 15 and 85 were balanced CD4/CD8. Among contracting clones, CD4+ were mainly CM/EM and CD8+ enriched in EMRA.

The chain links TRBV4-1 to TRBJ2-1; 9 nucleotides align to TRBD2. Sequenced material: PBMCs or a T cell subset sorted from them (not recorded which). The sequence came from an adult woman who had mild COVID-19 (a few samples of this study predate the infection). Cell type and time point are not known. The CDR3 DNA follows: TGCGCCAGCAGCCCAGGGACTAGCCCAAATGAGCAGTTCTTC. Translation gives CASSPGTSPNEQFF.